A single sample is the source of the 3 T cell receptor beta chains below, sequenced in a study of blood T cell repertoires in COVID-19. Clones were sequenced by immunoSEQ multiplex PCR, and TCRdb holds only the in-frame ones, with some missing. There are 95,000 to 110,000 clones in the sample; 65% to 90% occur only once, and 4% to 6% lies in the top ten. The specimen sequenced was peripheral blood. The receptors derive from a man aged 55 to 70 with acute or convalescent COVID-19.

Only one count was recorded for this clone. V and J are TRBV27 and TRBJ1-1, with TRBD1 as a possible D gene (5 bases). Trimming shortened V by 4 bases and J by 1 base, and 10 bases separated the two germline ends. CDR1 and CDR2 (germline): MNHEY, SMNVEV (reference sequence). This CDR3 is built from 14 residues. The CDR3 DNA reads TGTGCCAGCAGTTCGCGGACAACGAACACTGAAGCTTTCTTT. Residues: CASSSRTTNTEAFF.

This chain joins TRBV25-1 and TRBJ2-2, with D perhaps matching TRBD2 (6 bases). The ends were cut back, 4 bases at V and 7 bases at J, with 10 bases in the middle. CDR1 and CDR2 from the germline V gene are MGHDK and SYGVNS. This CDR3 spans 13 amino acids. The CDR3 DNA reads TGTGCCAGCAGTGCTCAGGGAGGCGGGGAGCTGTTTTTT. Translation gives CASSAQGGGELFF.

V is TRBV5-4 and J is TRBJ1-3, with D perhaps matching TRBD1 (6 bases). Germline V gives CDR1 SGHNT, CDR2 YYREEE (reference sequence). This CDR3 region has 13 residues. V lost 10 bases and J lost 0, with 11 bases in between. The CDR3 sequence is CAVRTDSGNTIYF. As DNA, the CDR3 is TGTGCCGTACGGACAGACTCTGGAAACACCATATATTTT.